This TCR beta chain comes out of a study of T-cell memory formation after mild COVID-19. TCRdb itself ran the 5' RACE reads through MiXCR, one entry per CDR3 protein. The sample yields 580,000 or so distinct CDR3 sequences, 15% to 20% seen once. General study results and limits: Mainly in CM and EM were contracting CD4+ clones; CD8+ were in EMRA. Some SARS-CoV-2-responding clones were already detected in memory before infection.

This clonotype was seen a few times. What it recognizes is unknown. V lost 9 bases, J lost 5 bases, and 17 bases lay in between. Looked up from germline, CDR1 is ENHRY and CDR2 is SYGVKD. The CDR3 consists of 14 residues. Sequencing used PBMCs or a T cell subset sorted from them (not recorded which). The rearrangement joins TRBV10-3 to TRBJ2-1, with TRBD2 as a possible D gene (5 bases). This clonotype was obtained from an adult woman who had mild COVID-19 (a few samples of this study predate the infection). Cell type and time point are not known. The CDR3 DNA sequence: TGTGCCATATTAGGACCCGGGGAACACAATGAGCAGTTCTTC. Translated: CAILGPGEHNEQFF.